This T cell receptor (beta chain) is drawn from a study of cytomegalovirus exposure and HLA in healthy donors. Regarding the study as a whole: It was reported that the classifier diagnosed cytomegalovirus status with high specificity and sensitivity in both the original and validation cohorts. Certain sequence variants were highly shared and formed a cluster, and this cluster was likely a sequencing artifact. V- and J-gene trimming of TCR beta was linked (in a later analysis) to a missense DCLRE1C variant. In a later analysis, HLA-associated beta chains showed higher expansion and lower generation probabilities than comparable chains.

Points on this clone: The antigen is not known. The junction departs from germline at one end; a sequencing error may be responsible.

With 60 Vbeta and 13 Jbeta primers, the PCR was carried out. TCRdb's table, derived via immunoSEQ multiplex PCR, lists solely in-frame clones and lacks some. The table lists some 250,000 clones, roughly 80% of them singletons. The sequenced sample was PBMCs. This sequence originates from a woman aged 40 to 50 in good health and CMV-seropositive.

DNA for the CDR3: TGTTCCAGCAGCCCTTTTGGCTACACCTTC. It translates to CSSSPFGYTF. The chain carries TRBV7-9 and TRBJ1-2; no clear D gene. The CDR3 runs 10 residues. In germline, CDR1 is SEHNR, CDR2 FQNEAQ (reference sequence).